This is a list of T cell receptor beta chains from one sample in a study of CD8 T cells in ankylosing spondylitis. Via MiXCR, TCRdb re-called the 5' RACE reads, giving one row per CDR3 protein. The sample consists of about 250,000 distinct CDR3 sequences, more than 25% of them appearing once. Material for sequencing was blood, either unsorted or a sorted T cell fraction (not recorded which). The source is a male donor with ankylosing spondylitis or in good health (not recorded which). Each CDR3 is given with its conserved first and last residue. The D gene is left open where the match is weak. Only some rows state a clone size, as once, few, many or a class for expanded clones.

j_call	v_call	clone_size	d_call	cdr3_aa	cdr3_nt
TRBJ2-7	TRBV5-5	few	NA	CASSHDGTYEQYF	TGTGCCAGCAGCCACGACGGGACCTACGAGCAGTACTTC
TRBJ1-5	TRBV24-1	many	NA	CATSDPRRRGQPQHF	TGTGCCACCAGTGACCCAAGACGGCGGGGACAGCCCCAGCATTTT
TRBJ2-4	TRBV5-1	NA	TRBD2	CASSPLLAGGLMSKNIQYF	TGCGCCAGCAGCCCCCTACTAGCGGGGGGGCTGATGTCCAAAAACATTCAGTACTTC
TRBJ2-5	TRBV6-2/TRBV6-3	NA	NA	CASSWGFNQETQYF	TGTGCCAGCAGTTGGGGATTTAACCAAGAGACCCAGTACTTC
TRBJ2-5	TRBV20-1	NA	TRBD1	CSARRDGTVRQETQYF	TGCAGTGCTAGGCGCGATGGGACAGTCAGGCAAGAGACCCAGTACTTC
TRBJ2-7	TRBV20-1	few	NA	CSASVRGSYEQYF	TGCAGTGCTAGTGTACGGGGATCCTACGAGCAGTACTTC
TRBJ1-3	TRBV11-2	NA	NA	CASSLRYRSSGNTIYF	TGTGCCAGCAGCTTACGGTACCGGAGCTCTGGAAACACCATATATTTT
TRBJ2-3	TRBV20-1	few	NA	CSVSGGSTDTQYF	TGCAGTGTGAGCGGCGGGAGCACAGATACGCAGTATTTT
TRBJ2-5	TRBV10-3	NA	NA	CAISVSEETQYF	TGTGCCATCAGTGTGTCCGAAGAGACCCAGTACTTC
TRBJ1-1	TRBV29-1	few	NA	CSVGQFNTEAFF	TGCAGCGTTGGGCAATTTAACACTGAAGCTTTCTTT
TRBJ2-7	TRBV4-2	NA	NA	CASSQGHVVNEQYF	TGTGCCAGCAGCCAAGGGCACGTGGTCAACGAGCAGTACTTC
TRBJ2-3	TRBV6-4	NA	NA	CASSDRYPTDTQYF	TGTGCCAGCAGCGACAGGTACCCCACAGATACGCAGTATTTT
TRBJ2-3	TRBV4-1	few	TRBD2	CASSQPGRSGGRINWYF	TGCGCCAGCAGCCAGCCTGGGCGTAGCGGGGGCCGAATTAATTGGTATTTT
TRBJ2-3	TRBV15	NA	NA	CATSGGGTDTQYF	TGTGCCACCAGCGGAGGAGGCACAGATACGCAGTATTTT
TRBJ2-2	TRBV12-3/TRBV12-4	NA	NA	CASTFTGGRNTGELFF	TGTGCCAGCACCTTTACCGGGGGGCGAAACACCGGGGAGCTGTTTTTT
TRBJ2-7	TRBV20-1	few	NA	CSARKMSPDYEQYF	TGCAGTGCTAGAAAAATGAGTCCTGACTACGAGCAGTACTTC
TRBJ2-1	TRBV9	few	NA	CASSAFVSYNEQFF	TGTGCCAGCAGCGCTTTTGTCAGCTACAATGAGCAGTTCTTC
TRBJ1-1	TRBV6-1	few	NA	CASAETPSNTEAFF	TGTGCCAGCGCAGAGACACCTTCGAACACTGAAGCTTTCTTT
TRBJ2-3	TRBV6-4	few	TRBD2	CASKSGGGPADTQYF	TGTGCCAGCAAGTCGGGCGGGGGGCCAGCAGATACGCAGTATTTT
TRBJ2-7	TRBV10-3	few	NA	CAISEATYEQYF	TGTGCCATCAGTGAGGCTACCTACGAGCAGTACTTC
TRBJ1-1	TRBV5-6	few	TRBD1	CASSTGVANTEAFF	TGTGCCAGCAGCACAGGGGTTGCGAACACTGAAGCTTTCTTT
TRBJ2-1	TRBV3-1	NA	NA	CASSQGWDEQFF	TGTGCCAGCAGCCAAGGGTGGGATGAGCAGTTCTTC
TRBJ2-3	TRBV5-6	NA	NA	CASSLGRSDTQYF	TGTGCCAGCAGCTTGGGCAGGTCAGATACGCAGTATTTT
TRBJ2-7	TRBV20-1	NA	TRBD1	CSAVGPGGYEQYF	TGCAGTGCTGTGGGCCCAGGGGGCTACGAGCAGTACTTC
TRBJ2-1	TRBV29-1	few	TRBD2	CSVSTSGSYNEQFF	TGCAGCGTTTCGACTAGCGGCTCCTACAATGAGCAGTTCTTC
TRBJ2-3	TRBV29-1	NA	NA	CSANGADTQYF	TGCAGCGCCAATGGCGCAGATACGCAGTATTTT
TRBJ1-6	TRBV6-5	NA	NA	CASSYGGLGSPLHF	TGTGCCAGCAGTTATGGGGGGCTAGGGTCACCCCTCCACTTT
TRBJ1-1	TRBV14	NA	NA	CASSQVAGAAFF	TGTGCCAGCAGCCAAGTCGCCGGGGCAGCTTTCTTT
TRBJ2-5	TRBV20-1	few	NA	CSARDSNAGSETQYF	TGCAGTGCTAGAGATTCGAACGCGGGGTCCGAGACCCAGTACTTC
TRBJ1-6	TRBV6-5	few	NA	CASSWGPNSPLHF	TGTGCCAGCAGTTGGGGGCCTAATTCACCCCTCCACTTT
TRBJ1-5	TRBV7-2	NA	TRBD1	CASSPRTGPNQPQHF	TGTGCCAGCAGCCCGCGGACAGGGCCCAATCAGCCCCAGCATTTT
TRBJ1-1	TRBV29-1	NA	NA	CSVGDYTEAFF	TGCAGCGTTGGGGATTACACTGAAGCTTTCTTT
TRBJ2-5	TRBV12-3/TRBV12-4	NA	NA	CASSLGAEQETQYF	TGTGCCAGCAGTTTAGGGGCGGAACAAGAGACCCAGTACTTC
TRBJ2-7	TRBV12-3/TRBV12-4	few	NA	CASSLAGPSYEQYF	TGTGCCAGCAGTTTAGCGGGACCCTCCTACGAGCAGTACTTC
TRBJ2-7	TRBV27	NA	NA	CASSRARTYEQYF	TGTGCCAGCAGTAGGGCTAGAACCTACGAGCAGTACTTC
TRBJ2-3	TRBV20-1	NA	TRBD2	CSASGGAEDTQYF	TGCAGTGCTAGCGGGGGGGCGGAAGATACGCAGTATTTT
TRBJ2-7	TRBV5-1	NA	NA	CASSTSGEQYF	TGCGCCAGCAGCACCTCGGGGGAGCAGTACTTC
TRBJ2-3	TRBV20-1	few	NA	CSARAVGQGDPTQYF	TGCAGTGCTAGAGCGGTGGGCCAGGGCGACCCTACGCAGTATTTT
TRBJ1-6	TRBV28	few	NA	CASAGDNSPLHF	TGTGCCAGCGCAGGGGATAATTCACCCCTCCACTTT
TRBJ2-7	TRBV6-1	NA	TRBD1	CASSQMGTQGAVYEQYF	TGTGCCAGCAGCCAAATGGGAACACAGGGGGCGGTTTACGAGCAGTACTTC
TRBJ2-7	TRBV7-9	NA	TRBD2	CASSFPGGGEQYF	TGTGCCAGCAGCTTCCCGGGGGGAGGCGAGCAGTACTTC
TRBJ2-3	TRBV20-1	few	NA	CSARTDAPDRWYF	TGCAGTGCTAGGACCGATGCCCCCGACAGGTGGTATTTT
TRBJ2-7	TRBV5-1	NA	TRBD1	CASSSYRGAYEQYF	TGCGCCAGCAGCTCGTACAGGGGGGCCTACGAGCAGTACTTC
TRBJ1-1	TRBV12-3/TRBV12-4	NA	NA	CASSPLSGFGTEAFF	TGTGCCAGCAGCCCCCTCTCGGGTTTTGGGACTGAAGCTTTCTTT
TRBJ2-7	TRBV5-1	NA	NA	CASRGLFPSYEQYF	TGCGCCAGCAGAGGTTTATTTCCCTCCTACGAGCAGTACTTC
TRBJ2-3	TRBV6-1	few	TRBD1	CASRHRGMGGDTQYF	TGTGCCAGCAGGCACAGGGGGATGGGTGGGGATACGCAGTATTTT
TRBJ2-2	TRBV20-1	NA	TRBD1	CSARDQFRDRATGELFF	TGCAGTGCTAGAGATCAGTTCCGAGACAGGGCCACCGGGGAGCTGTTTTTT
TRBJ1-5	TRBV4-1	NA	TRBD1	CASSQDRTGAGNQPQHF	TGCGCCAGCAGCCAAGACCGGACAGGGGCCGGCAATCAGCCCCAGCATTTT
TRBJ1-6	TRBV5-8	few	TRBD1	CASSFDRGGSPLHF	TGTGCCAGCAGCTTTGACAGGGGAGGTTCACCCCTCCACTTT
TRBJ2-3	TRBV7-6	NA	TRBD2	CASSLADAAGVDTQYF	TGTGCCAGCAGCTTAGCCGATGCGGCGGGGGTTGATACGCAGTATTTT
TRBJ2-2	TRBV5-7	NA	TRBD1	CASSSGGTGHTGELFF	TGTGCCAGCAGTTCGGGCGGGACAGGACACACCGGGGAGCTGTTTTTT
TRBJ2-2	TRBV9	NA	TRBD2	CASSVAGGVGELFF	TGTGCCAGCAGCGTGGCGGGAGGAGTCGGGGAGCTGTTTTTT
TRBJ2-4	TRBV12-3/TRBV12-4	once	TRBD2	CASSSRTGGLAGVAKNIQYF	TGTGCCAGCAGTTCCAGGACAGGGGGACTAGCGGGGGTAGCCAAAAACATTCAGTACTTC
TRBJ2-5	TRBV7-9	few	TRBD2	CASSLVSGAETQYF	TGTGCCAGCAGCTTAGTAAGCGGGGCAGAGACCCAGTACTTC